The rows below give T cell receptor beta chains drawn from one sample of a study of T cell responses to AZD1222 COVID-19 vaccine. Measured with immunoSEQ multiplex PCR; TCRdb has only the in-frame clones, and not every one. The profile shows 100,000 to 150,000 clones, about 90% of them singletons. Material: peripheral blood, obtained on day 0 of MenACWY control vaccination. These receptors were taken from an adult in good health. The CDR3 runs from the conserved cysteine through the conserved F or W.

TRBV2,15,TRBJ2-3,CASVTGTGSTDTQYF
TRBV28,14,TRBJ1-5,CASSPPGYNQPQHF
TRBV5-6,16,TRBJ2-7,CASSLTRVLLSYEQYF
TRBV28,11,TRBJ1-2,CATGVPYGYTF
TRBV10-3,15,TRBJ1-6,CATEPRDRPNSPLHF
TRBV2,16,TRBJ1-3,CASSMGRGISGNTIYF
TRBV6-1,15,TRBJ1-2,CASSEGTELLYGYTF
TRBV5-5,16,TRBJ1-1,CASSLIGEPLNTEAFF
TRBV4-3,15,TRBJ1-1,CASSQAAAKRTEAFF
TRBV5-1,14,TRBJ1-1,CASSSGPPNTEAFF
TRBV19,14,TRBJ1-6,CASTAAGGGSPLHF
TRBV27,15,TRBJ1-1,CASSRTGTMNTEAFF
TRBV6-2/TRBV6-3,16,TRBJ2-5,CASSYILRGLLETQYF
TRBV28,15,TRBJ2-5,CASSFVTSGSETQYF
TRBV5-4,16,TRBJ2-1,CASSLDMGLLSNEQFF
TRBV6-5,14,TRBJ1-2,CASRTPGTGYGYTF
TRBV6-5,15,TRBJ1-5,CASRQLKGINQPQHF
TRBV19,13,TRBJ2-5,CASSSRGGETQYF
TRBV7-2,16,TRBJ2-6,CASTLGWHSGANVLTF
TRBV6-1,18,TRBJ2-7,CASSESGQGQDLVYEQYF
TRBV5-4,14,TRBJ1-2,CASSPGGTVYGYTF
TRBV4-1,17,TRBJ2-7,CASSHLAGQRSSYEQYF
TRBV28,14,TRBJ1-5,CASSLGQGVQPQHF
TRBV7-2,17,TRBJ2-1,CASSLRSGGGALNEQFF
TRBV4-3,16,TRBJ2-1,CASSQEPWGQSNEQFF
TRBV28,15,TRBJ2-1,CASRYPRQAVNEQFF
TRBV7-3,16,TRBJ2-2,CASTITSGGNTGELFF
TRBV7-8,16,TRBJ2-3,CASSPRREGPVDTQYF
TRBV7-2,18,TRBJ2-5,CASSLVGLAGGSQETQYF
TRBV2,12,TRBJ1-5,CASRSSTQPQHF
TRBV3-1/TRBV3-2,14,TRBJ1-5,CASSQVAGNQPQHF
TRBV28,14,TRBJ1-6,CASTRGQGNSPLHF
TRBV6-2/TRBV6-3,16,TRBJ1-5,CASSYRESRGNQPQHF
TRBV13,16,TRBJ1-3,CASSLGQHVSGNTIYF
TRBV19,15,TRBJ2-5,CASSMGQGRGETQYF
TRBV2,14,TRBJ2-7,CASGGEAGAYEQYF
TRBV4-2,16,TRBJ2-1,CASSQDSGGRYNEQFF
TRBV4-2,14,TRBJ2-3,CASSERGGQDTQYF
TRBV18,16,TRBJ2-1,CASSPPVGGAYNEQFF
TRBV4-1,14,TRBJ2-5,CASSRGTVQETQYF
TRBV3-1/TRBV3-2,14,TRBJ1-2,CASSRGQTYYGYTF
TRBV30,13,TRBJ2-7,CAWSGLRSYEQYF
TRBV29-1,12,TRBJ1-1,CSVGMMNTEAFF
TRBV28,14,TRBJ1-2,CASRTPGDNYGYTF
TRBV4-3,14,TRBJ2-3,CASSQRSEGDTQYF
TRBV12-3/TRBV12-4,13,TRBJ2-2,CASSISRTGELFF
TRBV4-1,15,TRBJ2-7,CASSQDQGQGYEQYF
TRBV27,15,TRBJ2-3,CASNRMGRQSDTQYF
TRBV19,15,TRBJ1-4,CASKLAGQGKEKLFF
TRBV29-1,16,TRBJ2-1,CSVAKKGPSSYNEQFF